This passage covers 30 T cell receptor beta chains from one sample sequenced in a study of blood T cell repertoires in COVID-19. Clones were read by immunoSEQ multiplex PCR, and TCRdb kept only the in-frame ones, dropping some. The sample carries 200,000 to 250,000 clones, roughly four fifths recorded once. The sample comprised peripheral blood. These TCRs come from an elderly woman with acute or convalescent COVID-19.

The gene calls are TRBV7-3 and TRBJ2-2, with TRBD2 identical over 11 bases. V dropped 5 bases and J dropped 1; count of bases not matched to a gene: 6. This CDR3 comprises 17 residues. Germline CDR1 is SGHTA and CDR2 is FQGTGA. The CDR3 reads CASSNQGTSGNTGELFF. CDR3 coding DNA: TGTGCCAGCAGCAACCAAGGGACTAGCGGGAACACCGGGGAGCTGTTTTTT.

The chain couples TRBV2 to TRBJ2-3, with TRBD2 matching over 9 bases. Germline CDR1 SNHLY, CDR2 FYNNEI. Unmatched junction bases numbered 7, after V lost 8 bases and J lost 4 bases. This CDR3 spans 14 amino acids. CDR3 sequence reads: CASQLAGMADTQYF. CDR3 nucleotide sequence: TGTGCCAGCCAGCTAGCGGGAATGGCAGATACGCAGTATTTT.

The rearrangement uses TRBV3-1 (or the pseudogene TRBV3-2) and TRBJ1-3, with a possible D match to TRBD1 (5 bases). V was pared by 1 base and J by 4 bases, with 11 bases between. The CDR3 extends over 15 amino acids. Per the germline V gene, CDR1 is LGHDT and CDR2 is YNNKEL (reference sequence). This CDR3 is CASSQAKGWGNTIYF. The CDR3 region has the DNA TGTGCCAGCAGCCAAGCAAAGGGGTGGGGAAACACCATATATTTT.

This rearrangement joins TRBV7-9 to TRBJ1-3; D is ambiguous. Per germline, CDR1 SEHNR and CDR2 FQNEAQ (reference sequence). V was pared by 1 base and J by 0 bases, with 7 bases between. CDR3 length: 15 amino acids. In DNA form, the CDR3 reads TGTGCCAGCAGCTTAGGGGCCCTCTCTGGAAACACCATATATTTT. Residues: CASSLGALSGNTIYF. Drawing the rest from reference TRBV7-9 and TRBJ1-3, the complete variable domain is DTGVSQNPRHKITKRGQNVTFRCDPISEHNRLYWYRQTLGQGPEFLTYFQNEAQLEKSRLLSDRFSAERPKGSFSTLEIQRTEQGDSAMYLCASSLGALSGNTIYFGEGSWLTVV.

The genes are TRBV7-9 and TRBJ2-7; TRBD1 might be the D (6 bases). The V end lost 4 bases, the J end lost 5 bases, and 21 bases lay between the germline ends. Germline values: CDR1 SEHNR, CDR2 FQNEAQ (reference sequence). This CDR3 spans 16 amino acids. The DNA for the CDR3 is TGTGCCAGCAGCTGGGGGACACGGGACAATAGCGACGAGCAGTACTTC. Translation gives CASSWGTRDNSDEQYF.

V and J are TRBV25-1 and TRBJ2-7; TRBD2 aligns across 11 bases. CDR1 is MGHDK and CDR2 is SYGVNS in the germline V gene. J gave up 0 bases and V 0 bases, and 7 bases lay outside the gene matches. The CDR3 sequence is 18 residues long. The CDR3 loop is CASSEYRRLAGGSYEQYF. The DNA for the CDR3 is TGTGCCAGCAGTGAATACCGCCGTCTAGCGGGGGGCTCCTACGAGCAGTACTTC.

The chain employs TRBV27 and TRBJ1-1; perhaps TRBD1 as D (6 bases). The CDR3 runs 20 residues. V was trimmed by 5 bases and J by 5 bases, leaving 33 bases between them. CDR1 and CDR2 from the germline V gene are MNHEY and SMNVEV (reference sequence). For the CDR3, the DNA is TGTGCCAGCAGTATCAACAGGGCGAGAGTCCTGAAAAGTCTTGGAACTGAAGCTTTCTTT. Translation gives CASSINRARVLKSLGTEAFF.

A single count supports this clone. The J gene is TRBJ1-1, the V gene TRBV18; no clear D gene. Per the germline V gene, CDR1 is KGHSH and CDR2 is LQKENI. This CDR3 is built from 13 residues. With 9 bases removed from V and 3 bases from J, the gap between germline ends came to 14 bases. The CDR3 loop reads CASGRSRDTEAFF. The DNA of the CDR3 is TGTGCCAGTGGGCGGTCGAGGGACACTGAAGCTTTCTTT.

This chain uses TRBV7-9 with TRBJ1-1, with D unclear. The germline V gene has CDR1 SEHNR and CDR2 FQNEAQ (reference sequence). The CDR3 totals 15 residues. V was shortened by 0 bases and J by 4 bases, with 12 bases between the two germline ends. As DNA, the CDR3 is TGTGCCAGCAGCTTAGCTGGGCTCCCGCGCACTGAAGCTTTCTTT. Translating gives CASSLAGLPRTEAFF.

The chain is built from TRBV7-3 and TRBJ1-2; the match to TRBD1 covers 9 bases. Germline-derived CDR1 and CDR2 are SGHTA and FQGTGA. This CDR3 spans 16 amino acids. V lost 0 bases, J lost 3 bases, and 5 bases stayed unmatched. The CDR3 DNA reads as TGTGCCAGCAGCTTAACGGGGCGACAGGGGGACTATGGCTACACCTTC. Translation: CASSLTGRQGDYGYTF.

For the CDR3, the DNA is TGTGCCAGCAGCCGGGAGGCCGGCAATGAGCAGTTCTTC. It translates to CASSREAGNEQFF. The V call is TRBV5-4, the J call TRBJ2-1, with 7 bases aligning to TRBD2. CDR1 is SGHNT, CDR2 YYREEE, per germline (reference sequence). The CDR3 spans 13 residues. With 4 bases clipped from V and 6 bases from J, the junction kept 4 bases outside the gene matches.

V gene TRBV11-2 combines with J gene TRBJ2-2; 9 bases are shared with TRBD1. V trimming: 3 bases; J trimming: 6 bases; junction bases outside the gene matches: 5. Germline V gene lookup returns CDR1 SGHAT and CDR2 FQNNGV. This CDR3 has 15 residues. As DNA, the CDR3 is TGTGCCAGCAGCTTGCGGACAGGGGTTCCCGGGGAGCTGTTTTTT. Translating gives CASSLRTGVPGELFF.

The V and J genes are TRBV7-2 and TRBJ1-3; no definite D call. The germline CDR1 and CDR2 sequences are SGHTA and FQGNSA. Trimming took 5 bases from V and 8 from J, leaving 7 bases between them. The CDR3 consists of 11 residues. This CDR3 is CASSPGYTIYF. DNA for the CDR3: TGTGCCAGCAGCCCCGGGTACACCATATATTTT.

V is TRBV29-1 and J is TRBJ1-5; TRBD1 matches at 10 bases. This CDR3 is built from 13 residues. Per the germline V gene, CDR1 is SQVTM and CDR2 is ANQGSEA. The junction had 5 bases not matched to a gene; V was cut back by 8 bases and J by 4 bases. The DNA for the CDR3 is TGCAGCTTCGGGACAGGGGCTAATCAGCCCCAGCATTTT. It is translated as CSFGTGANQPQHF.

The chain couples TRBV12-3 or TRBV12-4 to TRBJ2-7; the D gene is possibly TRBD1 (6 bases). The CDR3 length is 13 residues. V lost 5 bases and J lost 2, with 10 bases in between. The DNA of the CDR3 is TGTGCCAGCAGTCGGGGACAAGCCTACGAGCAGTACTTC. The encoded protein is CASSRGQAYEQYF.

The chain employs TRBV3-1 (or the pseudogene TRBV3-2) and TRBJ1-3, with 7 bases aligning to TRBD1. V shed 0 bases and J 0 bases; nucleotides not matched to a gene: 5. Germline CDR1 LGHDT, CDR2 YNNKEL (reference sequence). This CDR3 region has 17 residues. CDR3: CASSQEIRDSSGNTIYF. The CDR3 DNA follows: TGTGCCAGCAGCCAAGAAATCCGGGACAGCTCTGGAAACACCATATATTTT.

This chain links TRBV24-1 with TRBJ2-7; 9 bases fit TRBD1. The CDR3 is 15 amino acids. Germline trimming cut 4 bases from V and 5 bases from J; bases unmatched to any gene: 8. Per the germline V gene, CDR1 is KGHDR and CDR2 is SFDVKD. CDR3 sequence: CATSDRQGGWNEQYF. In DNA, the CDR3 is TGTGCCACCAGTGACCGACAGGGGGGGTGGAACGAGCAGTACTTC.

This chain joins TRBV4-3 and TRBJ2-5; TRBD1 matches at 8 bases. V lost 1 base to trimming and J lost 0 bases; unmatched junction nucleotides: 4. Germline CDR1 is LGHNA and CDR2 is YSLEER. The CDR3 sequence is 16 residues long. CDR3 nucleotide sequence: TGCGCCAGCAGCCAAGGGGACAGGACCAACCAAGAGACCCAGTACTTC. This translates into CASSQGDRTNQETQYF.

The V gene is TRBV6-5, the J gene TRBJ1-5, with 8 bases fitting TRBD1. Germline CDR1 is MNHEY and CDR2 is SVGAGI. The CDR3 is 14 residues long. V dropped 5 bases and J dropped 8; count of bases not matched to a gene: 8. The CDR3, as DNA: TGTGCCAGCAGTCCCGGACAGGGAGGAAAGCCCCAGCATTTT. Protein product: CASSPGQGGKPQHF.

V gene TRBV7-9 combines with J gene TRBJ1-6; 7 bases align to TRBD1. This CDR3 spans 17 amino acids. From germline, CDR1 is SEHNR and CDR2 FQNEAQ (reference sequence). V lost 5 bases to trimming and J lost 4 bases; unmatched junction nucleotides: 11. The CDR3 sequence is CASSLQFGTAYNSPLHF. The DNA for the CDR3 is TGTGCCAGCAGCCTGCAATTTGGGACAGCGTATAATTCACCCCTCCACTTT.

V is TRBV5-1 and J is TRBJ2-3, with no clear D. V lost 2 bases to trimming and J lost 4 bases, with 11 bases between them. The CDR3 length is 14 residues. Germline V gives CDR1 SGHRS, CDR2 YFSETQ. The CDR3 DNA is TGCGCCAGCAGCTTTAGATGGTCGGCAGATACGCAGTATTTT. This gives the protein CASSFRWSADTQYF.

The V call is TRBV5-1, the J call TRBJ1-6; 7 bases line up with TRBD1. Germline CDR1 and CDR2: SGHRS and YFSETQ. The CDR3 is 15 residues long. V was clipped by 4 bases and J by 7 bases; unmatched bases: 8. CDR3 residues: CASSTGVSRNSPLHF. DNA of the CDR3: TGCGCCAGCAGCACAGGGGTATCGAGGAATTCACCCCTCCACTTT.

The chain combines TRBV2 with TRBJ2-7, with 9 bases fitting TRBD2. The CDR3 is 16 residues long. The trim removed 3 bases at V and 1 base at J, leaving 7 bases unmatched. Germline V gene lookup returns CDR1 SNHLY and CDR2 FYNNEI. The CDR3 DNA follows: TGTGCCAGCAGTGATGTCGGCGGGGGGGCGTCCTACGAGCAGTACTTC. Residues: CASSDVGGGASYEQYF.

The chain uses TRBV29-1 and TRBJ2-1, with a weak D call TRBD2 (6 bases). CDR1 is SQVTM and CDR2 is ANQGSEA in the germline V gene. CDR3 size: 14 residues. The germline V and J ends were trimmed by 1 base and 7 bases, with 14 bases remaining between them. Here the CDR3 reads CSVEGGGVGNEQFF. In DNA, the CDR3 is TGCAGCGTTGAAGGCGGCGGGGTAGGAAATGAGCAGTTCTTC.

Concerning this clone: Other DNA sequences in the sample encode the same CDR3. The chain couples TRBV9 to TRBJ1-1; D gene uncertain. Germline lookup yields CDR1 SGDLS and CDR2 YYNGEE. The CDR3 is 13 residues long. V was shortened by 2 bases and J by 1 base, with 6 bases between the two germline ends. CDR3 loop: CASSVAGNTEAFF. DNA of the CDR3: TGTGCCAGCAGCGTCGCCGGGAACACTGAAGCTTTCTTT.

The V call is TRBV5-4, the J call TRBJ1-2; D is perhaps TRBD1 (6 bases). V was shortened by 5 bases and J by 1 base, with 12 bases between the two germline ends. CDR3 length: 14 amino acids. The germline V gene encodes CDR1 SGHNT and CDR2 YYREEE (reference sequence). CDR3 protein: CASRIRTDNYGYTF. In nucleotides, the CDR3 is TGTGCCAGCAGAATAAGGACAGATAACTATGGCTACACCTTC.

The rearrangement joins TRBV7-7 to TRBJ2-7; TRBD1 aligns across 9 bases. The length of the CDR3 is 14 residues. Germline assignment: CDR1 SSHAT and CDR2 FNYEAQ (reference sequence). Germline trimming cut 5 bases from V and 3 bases from J; bases unmatched to any gene: 5. Here the CDR3 DNA reads TGTGCCAGCAGCCTCGGACAGGGGAACTACGAGCAGTACTTC. Translated, it gives CASSLGQGNYEQYF.

This clone was counted a single time. V usage is TRBV12-3 or TRBV12-4 and J usage is TRBJ1-2; D remains unclear. V gave up 1 base and J gave up 6 bases, with 3 bases separating them. This CDR3 is 11 amino acids long. The CDR3 loop is CASSLGDGYTF. CDR3 coding DNA: TGTGCCAGCAGTTTAGGAGATGGCTACACCTTC.

This clone was seen ten or more times. CDR3 nucleotides: TGTGCCAGCAGCTTATTACAGGGGAACACTGAAGCTTTCTTT. This encodes CASSLLQGNTEAFF. The chain is built from TRBV7-2 and TRBJ1-1, with a weak D call TRBD1 (6 bases). Germline V gene lookup returns CDR1 SGHTA and CDR2 FQGNSA. V was pared by 2 bases and J by 1 base, with 8 bases between. The CDR3 is 14 amino acids. Full variable domain (remainder filled in from reference TRBV7-2 and TRBJ1-1): GAGVSQSPSNKVTEKGKDVELRCDPISGHTALYWYRQSLGQGLEFLIYFQGNSAPDKSGLPSDRFSAERTGGSVSTLTIQRTQQEDSAVYLCASSLLQGNTEAFFGQGTRLTVV.

The chain employs TRBV14 and TRBJ1-1; 8 positions agree with TRBD1. V was pared by 3 bases and J by 5 bases, with 8 bases of the junction left unmatched. The CDR3 totals 15 residues. Germline V lookup: CDR1 SGHDN, CDR2 FVKESK. The CDR3 sequence is CASSHTGGGYTEAFF. The CDR3 DNA sequence: TGTGCCAGCAGCCATACAGGGGGTGGATATACTGAAGCTTTCTTT.